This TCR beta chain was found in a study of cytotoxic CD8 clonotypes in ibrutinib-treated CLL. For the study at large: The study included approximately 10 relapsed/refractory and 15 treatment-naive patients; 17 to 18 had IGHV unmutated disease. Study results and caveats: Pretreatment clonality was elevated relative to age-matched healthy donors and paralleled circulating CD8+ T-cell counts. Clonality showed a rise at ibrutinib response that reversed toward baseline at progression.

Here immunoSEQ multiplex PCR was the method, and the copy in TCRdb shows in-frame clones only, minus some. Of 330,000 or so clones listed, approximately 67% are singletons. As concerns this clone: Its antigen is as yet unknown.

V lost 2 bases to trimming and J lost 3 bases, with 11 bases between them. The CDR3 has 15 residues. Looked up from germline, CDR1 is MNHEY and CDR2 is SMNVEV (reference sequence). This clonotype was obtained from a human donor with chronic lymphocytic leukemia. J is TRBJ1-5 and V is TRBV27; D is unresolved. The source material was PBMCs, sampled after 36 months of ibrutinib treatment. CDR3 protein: CASSLTPGVNQPQHF. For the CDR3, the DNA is TGTGCCAGCAGTTTAACCCCCGGGGTCAATCAGCCCCAGCATTTT.